This TCR beta chain was retrieved from a study of blood T cells in healthy people across ages. General study results and limits: Long-lived donors carried more naive CD4+ cells and greater diversity than aged donors.

CDR3 length: 12 amino acids. Germline CDR1 and CDR2: SEHNR and FQNEAQ (reference sequence). The V and J ends lost 11 bases and 0 bases respectively, with 8 bases between them. A sample-barcoded 5' primer and a J-beta primer mix were used in a second PCR of roughly 7 to 11 cycles. TCRdb reprocessed the 5' RACE reads via MiXCR and lists one record per CDR3 protein. Altogether 540,000 or so distinct CDR3 sequences are present, roughly 48% being singletons, with the ten largest covering about 26%. This clonotype was observed a few times. The antigen is not known. Sequenced input: blood. The chain recombines TRBV7-9 with TRBJ2-1; D unclear. This TCR was recovered from a man aged 80 or over in good health. In nucleotides, the CDR3 is TGTGCCTCGGAACCCTCCTACAATGAGCAGTTCTTC. Protein product: CASEPSYNEQFF.